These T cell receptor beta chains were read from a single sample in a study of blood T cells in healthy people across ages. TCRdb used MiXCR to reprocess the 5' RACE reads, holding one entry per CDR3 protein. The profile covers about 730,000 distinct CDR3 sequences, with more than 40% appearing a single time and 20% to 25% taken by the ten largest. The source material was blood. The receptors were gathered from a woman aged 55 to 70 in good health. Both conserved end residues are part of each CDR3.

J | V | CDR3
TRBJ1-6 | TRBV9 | CVSSAGDSLSPLHF
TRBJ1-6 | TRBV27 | CASRQGAYNSPLHF
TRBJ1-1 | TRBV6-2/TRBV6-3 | CASRRGQGEAFF
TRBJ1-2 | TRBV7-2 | CASSSRQVLGGGYTF
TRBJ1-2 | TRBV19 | CASSIDWTANYGYTF
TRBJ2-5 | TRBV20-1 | CSARDERFGTQYF
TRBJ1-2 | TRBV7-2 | CASSLEGTAAYGYTF
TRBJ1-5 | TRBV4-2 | CASSQELEWHSNQPQHF
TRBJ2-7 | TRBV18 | CASSPAFHEQYF
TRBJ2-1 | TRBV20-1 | CSARAVSGDYHNEQFF
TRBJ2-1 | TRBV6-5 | CATTMGLAPGEQFF
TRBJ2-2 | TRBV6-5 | CASSGLAGRNTGELFF
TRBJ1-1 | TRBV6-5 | CASNLQGVNTEAFF
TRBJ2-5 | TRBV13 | CASSEGLAGQETQYF
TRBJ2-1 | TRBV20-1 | CSGRLAGGNEQFF
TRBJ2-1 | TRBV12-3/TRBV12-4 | CASTGFASGGGNEQFF
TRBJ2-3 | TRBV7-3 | CASSLMGARGDTQYF
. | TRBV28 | CASSRGQAPYEQYF
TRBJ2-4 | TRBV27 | CASSSSGGALSKNIQYF
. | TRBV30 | CAWTFGTGGPETQFF
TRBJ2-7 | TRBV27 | CASSFRPSLEQYF
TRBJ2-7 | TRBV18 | CASSPGAGKDYEQYF
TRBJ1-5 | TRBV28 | CASSLRQLGNKPQHF
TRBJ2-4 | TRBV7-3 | CASSPQGTSGIQYF
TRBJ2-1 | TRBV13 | CASSLRLAGGYNEQFF
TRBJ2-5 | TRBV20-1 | CSAMGLETQYF
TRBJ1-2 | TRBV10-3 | CAISGVERSDGYTF
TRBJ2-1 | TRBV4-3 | CASSRGTSGANNEQFF
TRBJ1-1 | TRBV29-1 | CSGKGQENTEAFF
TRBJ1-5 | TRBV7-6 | CASSLQGRSNQPQHF
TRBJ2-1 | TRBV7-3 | CASSSGLLAGGPNEQFF
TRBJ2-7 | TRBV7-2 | CASTNAPGRVGAYEQYF
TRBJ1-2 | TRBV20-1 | CSAIQRAHPFYGYTF
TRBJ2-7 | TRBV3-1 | CASSQRSEGVGEQYF
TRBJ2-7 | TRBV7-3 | CASSVGREDEQYF
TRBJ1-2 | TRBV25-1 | CASRTGTGGAHGYTF
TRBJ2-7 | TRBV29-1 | CSVGGTVYNEQYF
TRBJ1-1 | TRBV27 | CASSLGSVPVTEAFF
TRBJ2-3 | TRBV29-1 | CSVVPRAGGEDTQYF
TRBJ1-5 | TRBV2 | CASSDKQHNQPQHF